Listed below are T cell receptor beta chains from one sample, sequenced in a study of shared clonotypes between healthy human individuals. Profiling relied on immunoSEQ multiplex PCR, and the TCRdb table lists in-frame clones only, not all of them. The sample contains 2,500,000 or so clones, 93% of which appear only once. The sample consisted of naive CD4+ T cells from PBMCs. The receptor set was obtained from a man younger than 30 in good health. Some clones in this sample may be carry-over from other donors' samples. CDR3s include the opening cysteine and the closing phenylalanine or tryptophan. D genes are given only for firm matches. Clone size appears in some rows only: once, few, many, or a class for an expanded clone.

j_call d_call v_call clone_size cdr3_aa cdr3_nt
TRBJ2-2 NA TRBV7-2 NA CASGTAANTGELFF TGTGCCAGCGGGACGGCCGCGAACACCGGGGAGCTGTTTTTT
TRBJ2-1 NA TRBV5-4 NA CASSPPRVMAYNEQFF TGTGCCAGCAGCCCACCCAGGGTGATGGCCTACAATGAGCAGTTCTTC
TRBJ1-2 NA TRBV19 NA CASSIGGRYGYTF TGTGCCAGTAGTATCGGGGGGAGGTATGGCTACACCTTC
TRBJ2-7 TRBD1 TRBV7-9 NA CASSAWDRASYEQYF TGTGCCAGCAGCGCCTGGGACAGGGCCTCCTACGAGCAGTACTTC
TRBJ1-1 NA TRBV19 NA CASSIGVSAFF TGTGCCAGTAGTATTGGGGTCTCGGCTTTCTTT
TRBJ2-7 NA TRBV15 NA CATSTRVGEQYF TGTGCCACCAGCACAAGAGTGGGGGAGCAGTACTTC
TRBJ1-5 NA TRBV5-4 NA CASSLGTGSNQPQHF TGTGCCAGCAGCTTGGGGACTGGCAGCAATCAGCCCCAGCATTTT
TRBJ1-5 TRBD1 TRBV2 NA CASSDSTGGQPQHF TGTGCCAGCAGTGATTCGACAGGGGGGCAGCCCCAGCATTTT
TRBJ1-2 TRBD1 TRBV7-9 NA CASSLGTGYGYTF TGTGCCAGCAGCTTAGGGACAGGGTATGGCTACACCTTC
TRBJ1-2 TRBD1 TRBV6-5 NA CASSTTRDSNYGYTF TGTGCCAGCAGTACTACCCGGGACAGTAACTATGGCTACACCTTC
TRBJ2-3 NA TRBV11-2 NA CASSLVIGVGVTDTQYF TGTGCCAGCAGCTTAGTTATAGGCGTGGGCGTCACAGATACGCAGTATTTT
TRBJ1-5 NA TRBV6-1 once CASSDSRTHRTQHF TGTGCCAGCAGTGACTCAAGGACCCACCGAACCCAGCATTTT
TRBJ2-7 TRBD2 TRBV10-3 NA CAISITGLAGDEQYF TGTGCCATCAGTATTACGGGACTAGCGGGAGACGAGCAGTACTTC
TRBJ2-2 TRBD2 TRBV6-5 NA CASSYRGRADGELFF TGTGCCAGCAGTTACCGCGGGAGGGCCGACGGGGAGCTGTTTTTT
TRBJ1-3 NA TRBV29-1 NA CSVERGLSGNTIYF TGCAGCGTTGAACGCGGCCTATCTGGAAACACCATATATTTT
TRBJ2-7 NA TRBV9 few CASSVGYEQYF TGTGCCAGCAGCGTAGGGTACGAGCAGTACTTC
TRBJ2-1 NA TRBV18 once CASSPHWDSEQFF TGTGCCAGCTCACCACATTGGGATAGTGAGCAGTTCTTC
TRBJ1-6 NA TRBV25-1 NA CASSDPGGGRNSPLHF TGTGCCAGCAGTGACCCGGGCGGGGGGCGGAATTCACCCCTCCACTTT
TRBJ2-1 NA TRBV9 few CASSVVALNNEQFF TGTGCCAGCAGCGTAGTTGCCCTGAACAATGAGCAGTTCTTC
TRBJ1-1 TRBD1 TRBV5-4 NA CASSSGTGGIVEAFF TGTGCCAGCAGCTCGGGGACAGGGGGGATCGTTGAAGCTTTCTTT
TRBJ1-5 NA TRBV7-9 NA CASSFLEKGRWGNQPQHF TGTGCCAGCAGCTTTCTAGAAAAGGGGCGGTGGGGCAATCAGCCCCAGCATTTT
TRBJ1-2 NA TRBV27 NA CASSPGGNYGYTF TGTGCCAGCAGCCCTGGGGGGAACTATGGCTACACCTTC
TRBJ1-1 NA TRBV25-1 few CASSNRQRATEAFF TGTGCCAGCAGTAACCGACAAAGGGCCACTGAAGCTTTCTTT
TRBJ2-5 NA TRBV6-1 NA CASTKTVETQYF TGTGCCAGCACTAAAACGGTGGAGACCCAGTACTTC
TRBJ1-1 NA TRBV28 few CASKGDTEAFF TGTGCCAGCAAAGGGGACACTGAAGCTTTCTTT